This T cell receptor (beta chain) was sequenced for a study of radiotherapy plus CTLA-4 blockade in lung cancer. The CDR3 consists of 12 residues. Trimming stripped 4 bases from V and 3 bases from J, with 7 bases between. The V gene's germline CDR1 is MNHNY and CDR2 SVGAGI (reference sequence). Some clones are missing from TCRdb's copy, which holds only in-frame ones; the method was immunoSEQ multiplex PCR. The sample gives roughly 63,000 clones, under 75% of which show up once; approximately 8.6% is in the top ten. This clone was detected only a few times. This receptor was identified in a human donor with non-small cell lung cancer whose response to radiotherapy plus ipilimumab could not be evaluated. The gene calls are TRBV6-6 and TRBJ2-7; tentatively, D is TRBD2 (5 bases). The material sequenced was peripheral blood, taken from a patient treated with radiotherapy plus ipilimumab. CDR3 coding DNA: TGTGCCAGCAGTTCGGCGGGCTACGAGCAGTACTTC. It specifies CASSSAGYEQYF.